This TCR beta chain was recorded in a study of blood T cell repertoires in COVID-19. Looking at the study overall: COVID-19 samples, acute and convalescent, were from the United States, Italy and Spain. Sample material is recorded as cDNA or gDNA derived from T cells, B-cell-depleted T cells, or PBMCs.

Recovered participants had two consecutive negative NP/OP PCR tests, healthcare professional clearance, or symptom resolution. Trimming left V 9 bases short and J 1 base short, with 6 bases between. Germline V CDR1 and CDR2: KGHDR, SFDVKD. CDR3 length: 12 residues. Per the original data handling: Using reference gene primer amplification, nucleated cell counts were estimated. Sequencing was performed with immunoSEQ multiplex PCR; in TCRdb, only in-frame clones are kept and a portion is missing. Clone size and V and J calls were adopted from that table, with D and trimming inferred from the DNA. Here the sample spans approximately 490,000 clones, roughly nine tenths being singletons.

The sequence was obtained from a woman aged 55-75 years who had recovered from COVID-19. V gene TRBV24-1 combines with J gene TRBJ1-5, with D unresolved. Sequencing was done on a sample of PBMCs or T cells enriched from blood (not recorded which). This CDR3 reads CATAESNQPQHF. CDR3 bases: TGTGCCACCGCCGAGAGCAATCAGCCCCAGCATTTT.